Each of the 13 T cell receptor beta chains below was sequenced from the same sample in a study of blood T cell repertoires in COVID-19. The data were produced by immunoSEQ multiplex PCR, yet TCRdb's version contains in-frame clones alone and is incomplete. The sample carries about half a million clones, approximately 83% recorded once. Sequencing was carried out using peripheral blood. These receptors were collected from a human donor in a cohort sampled during active COVID-19.

This chain connects TRBV6-5 to TRBJ1-1; D might be TRBD1 (6 bases). CDR1 and CDR2 from the germline V gene are MNHEY and SVGAGI. The CDR3 contains 15 residues. V gave up 6 bases and J gave up 4 bases, with 18 bases separating them. The CDR3 reads CASREVRTVPTEAFF. CDR3 sequence (DNA): TGTGCCAGCAGGGAGGTGAGGACAGTTCCCACTGAAGCTTTCTTT.

On this clone itself: Other DNA sequences in the sample encode the same CDR3. The chain couples TRBV28 to TRBJ2-7, with 9 bases lining up with TRBD2. Germline V gene lookup returns CDR1 MDHEN and CDR2 SYDVKM. V gave up 6 bases and J gave up 1 base; unmatched junction bases: 4. This CDR3 is 14 amino acids long. CDR3 sequence reads: CASSRLAGSYEQYF. In DNA, the CDR3 is TGTGCCAGCAGCCGTCTAGCGGGGTCCTACGAGCAGTACTTC.

The V and J genes are TRBV9 and TRBJ1-1, with 8 positions matching TRBD1. The germline V gene encodes CDR1 SGDLS and CDR2 YYNGEE. This CDR3 has 15 residues. The trim removed 2 bases at V and 1 base at J, leaving 4 bases unmatched. This CDR3 is CASSVSGQGNTEAFF. In DNA form, the CDR3 reads TGTGCCAGCAGCGTTTCCGGACAGGGGAACACTGAAGCTTTCTTT.

J is TRBJ2-2 and V is TRBV19; D uncertain. Germline V gene lookup returns CDR1 LNHDA and CDR2 SQIVND (reference sequence). CDR3 size: 14 residues. Trimming left V 7 bases short and J 0 bases short, with 9 bases between. The CDR3 sequence is CASTDKPNTGELFF. CDR3 nucleotide sequence: TGTGCCAGTACCGACAAGCCGAACACCGGGGAGCTGTTTTTT.

V gene TRBV2 combines with J gene TRBJ1-2, with TRBD1 matching 7 bases. CDR3 size: 15 residues. Germline V gene lookup returns CDR1 SNHLY and CDR2 FYNNEI. The trim removed 6 bases at V and 7 bases at J, leaving 14 bases unmatched. CDR3 amino acids: CASRELQGNAFGYTF. DNA of the CDR3: TGTGCCAGCAGAGAATTACAGGGGAACGCTTTTGGCTACACCTTC. Full variable domain (rest looked up from reference TRBV2 and TRBJ1-2): EPEVTQTPSHQVTQMGQEVILRCVPISNHLYFYWYRQILGQKVEFLVSFYNNEISEKSEIFDDQFSVERPDGSNFTLKIRSTKLEDSAMYFCASRELQGNAFGYTFGSGTRLTVV.

The chain recombines TRBV6-5 with TRBJ1-2; 9 nucleotides line up with TRBD1. V was pared by 4 bases and J by 4 bases, with 7 bases of the junction left unmatched. The CDR3 has 15 amino acids. The V gene's germline CDR1 is MNHEY and CDR2 SVGAGI. CDR3 residues: CASSSPGQGFYGYTF. Written as DNA, the CDR3 is TGTGCCAGCAGTTCCCCCGGACAGGGGTTCTATGGCTACACCTTC.

The V gene is TRBV25-1, the J gene TRBJ2-7; D is perhaps TRBD2 (6 bases). Germline V gives CDR1 MGHDK, CDR2 SYGVNS. V lost 3 bases to trimming and J lost 4 bases, with 13 bases between them. This CDR3 contains 14 residues. CDR3 region: CASSDTGRRYEQYF. DNA for the CDR3: TGTGCCAGCAGTGACACGGGGAGGAGGTACGAGCAGTACTTC.

The genes are TRBV19 and TRBJ2-3; the match to TRBD2 covers 13 bases. Unmatched junction bases numbered 5, after V lost 3 bases and J lost 5 bases. This CDR3 is 16 amino acids long. Germline loops: CDR1 LNHDA, CDR2 SQIVND (reference sequence). CDR3 in amino acids: CASSIGLAGVRDTQYF. Here the CDR3 DNA reads TGTGCCAGTAGTATCGGACTAGCGGGAGTCCGAGATACGCAGTATTTT.

The rearrangement joins TRBV29-1 to TRBJ2-7; TRBD1 aligns across 9 bases. CDR3 length: 11 residues. Trimming removed 7 bases from V and 3 bases from J; junction bases left unmatched: 1. Germline V CDR1 and CDR2: SQVTM, ANQGSEA. This CDR3 reads CSGGQGYEQYF. The DNA of the CDR3 is TGCAGCGGGGGACAGGGCTACGAGCAGTACTTC.

The rearrangement joins TRBV19 to TRBJ1-4; D unclear. The V end lost 7 bases, the J end lost 3 bases, and 9 bases lay between the germline ends. Germline-derived CDR1 and CDR2 are LNHDA and SQIVND (reference sequence). The CDR3 consists of 13 residues. Here the CDR3 reads CASIRGPNEKLFF. The CDR3 DNA sequence: TGTGCCAGTATTCGAGGGCCTAATGAAAAACTGTTTTTT.

The chain carries TRBV5-1 and TRBJ1-1; perhaps TRBD1 as D (6 bases). CDR1 and CDR2 from the germline V gene are SGHRS and YFSETQ. The CDR3 extends over 16 amino acids. Between the trimmed V and J ends, which lost 4 bases and 2 bases, there was a span of 18 bases. CDR3 sequence: CASSHGGAGANTEAFF. Written as DNA, the CDR3 is TGCGCCAGCAGCCATGGGGGAGCAGGGGCTAACACTGAAGCTTTCTTT.

This chain joins TRBV2 and TRBJ1-2; perhaps TRBD1 as D (5 bases). V lost 6 bases, J lost 12 bases, and 14 bases lay in between. The CDR3 consists of 11 residues. The V gene's germline CDR1 is SNHLY and CDR2 FYNNEI. The CDR3 here is CASRKGIKDTF. The CDR3 region has the DNA TGTGCCAGCAGAAAGGGGATAAAGGACACCTTC.

The chain couples TRBV9 to TRBJ1-2, with D hard to call. The CDR3 is 16 residues long. V gave up 4 bases and J gave up 6 bases, with 22 bases separating them. Germline assignment: CDR1 SGDLS and CDR2 YYNGEE. The CDR3, as DNA: TGTGCCAGCAGCCCCCCCGGAGTCAGTTTATTTGATGGCTACACCTTC. This encodes CASSPPGVSLFDGYTF.